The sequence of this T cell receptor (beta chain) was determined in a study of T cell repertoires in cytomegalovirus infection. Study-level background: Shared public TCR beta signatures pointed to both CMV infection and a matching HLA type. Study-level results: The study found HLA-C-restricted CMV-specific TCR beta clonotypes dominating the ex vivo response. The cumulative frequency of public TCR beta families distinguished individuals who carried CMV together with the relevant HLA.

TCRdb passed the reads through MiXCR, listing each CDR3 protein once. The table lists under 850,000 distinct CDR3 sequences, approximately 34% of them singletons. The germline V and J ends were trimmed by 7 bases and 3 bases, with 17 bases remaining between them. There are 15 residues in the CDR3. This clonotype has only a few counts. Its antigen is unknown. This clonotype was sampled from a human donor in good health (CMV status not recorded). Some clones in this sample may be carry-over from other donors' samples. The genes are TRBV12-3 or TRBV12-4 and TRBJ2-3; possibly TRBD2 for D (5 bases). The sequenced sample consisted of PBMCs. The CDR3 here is CASTIGRTGTDTQYF. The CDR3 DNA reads TGTGCCAGCACCATAGGCCGAACGGGGACAGATACGCAGTATTTT.